The clone carrying this T cell receptor beta chain has a handful of counts. The target antigen is unknown. This sample stems from a study of cytomegalovirus exposure and HLA in healthy donors. Study-wide points: The study labeled 164 TCR beta chains cytomegalovirus-associated. Later analysis identified a missense DCLRE1C variant that was linked to TCR beta V- and J-gene trimming.

This CDR3 contains 15 residues. Trimming cost V 3 bases and J 2 bases; bases outside gene matches: 4. Per germline, CDR1 SGHNT and CDR2 YYREEE (reference sequence). Primers: 60 Vbeta forward and 13 Jbeta reverse. Libraries were prepared by immunoSEQ multiplex PCR; TCRdb keeps only in-frame clonotypes and omits some of them. This table has about 120,000 clones, approximately 8% appearing once. The V gene is TRBV5-4, the J gene TRBJ2-3; 9 bases agree with TRBD1. This receptor was obtained from a woman in her thirties or forties in good health and CMV-seropositive. The sequencing sample was made of PBMCs. The CDR3 sequence: CASSSRDRATDTQYF. The CDR3 DNA reads TGTGCCAGCAGCTCCCGGGACAGGGCCACAGATACGCAGTATTTT.